A selection of T cell receptor beta chains follows, all from one sample in a study of beta chain features in type 1 diabetes. TCRdb keeps only in-frame clones here, not all; method: immunoSEQ multiplex PCR. This sample has about 210,000 clones, with around 9.9% found just once. The sample taken for sequencing was central memory CD4+ T cells from blood. These TCRs come from a man between 18 and 35 years old in good health. Both conserved end residues are part of each CDR3. A D gene is named only where the DNA matches it firmly. A clone size is listed for some rows: how often the clone was seen (once, few, many), or a class if it is expanded.

V,D,J,size,CDR3,DNA
TRBV30,-,TRBJ2-1,-,CAWRGERVGYNEQFF,TGTGCCTGGAGGGGTGAAAGGGTAGGCTACAATGAGCAGTTCTTC
TRBV30,-,TRBJ2-2,few,CAWSRTARSTGELFF,TGTGCCTGGAGTAGGACCGCGCGGTCGACCGGGGAGCTGTTTTTT
TRBV5-1,TRBD1,TRBJ2-7,-,CASSSRQGAYEQYF,TGCGCCAGCAGCTCCCGTCAGGGGGCCTACGAGCAGTACTTC
TRBV6-5,TRBD2,TRBJ2-5,few,CASRPGLADQETQYF,TGTGCCAGCAGACCCGGACTAGCAGATCAAGAGACCCAGTACTTC
TRBV2,TRBD2,TRBJ2-5,-,CASSEDLREHETQYF,TGTGCCAGCAGTGAAGATTTGCGGGAGCACGAGACCCAGTACTTC
TRBV6-9,-,TRBJ1-2,once,CASNGNYGYTF,TGTGCCAGCAACGGGAACTATGGCTACACCTTC
TRBV27,-,TRBJ1-5,-,CASSLQGSNQPQHF,TGTGCCAGCAGTTTACAGGGATCCAATCAGCCCCAGCATTTT
TRBV30,-,TRBJ1-4,-,CAWSGRAGEKLFF,TGTGCCTGGAGTGGCAGGGCGGGTGAAAAACTGTTTTTT
TRBV2,-,TRBJ2-4,few,CASSEAPPQYF,TGTGCCAGCAGTGAAGCGCCTCCTCAGTACTTC
TRBV7-6,-,TRBJ2-5,-,CASSPRIGETQYF,TGTGCCAGCAGCCCTCGTATCGGTGAGACCCAGTACTTC
TRBV19,TRBD2,TRBJ2-2,few,CASSHTLASNTGELFF,TGTGCCAGTAGCCATACACTAGCGTCAAACACCGGGGAGCTGTTTTTT
TRBV15,TRBD1,TRBJ2-7,many,CATSREGGQNYEQYF,TGTGCCACCAGCAGAGAAGGGGGACAGAACTACGAGCAGTACTTC
TRBV29-1,-,TRBJ2-3,few,CSYVPGAPSTDTQYF,TGCAGCTACGTCCCCGGGGCACCTAGCACAGATACGCAGTATTTT
TRBV27,-,TRBJ2-7,few,CASSLTRGYEQYF,TGTGCCAGCAGTTTAACTAGGGGGTACGAGCAGTACTTC
TRBV18,-,TRBJ2-3,-,CASSPAGFDTQYF,TGTGCCAGCTCACCAGCAGGGTTTGATACGCAGTATTTT
TRBV5-1,-,TRBJ2-7,-,CASSISGTETYEQYF,TGCGCCAGCAGCATATCCGGGACCGAGACCTACGAGCAGTACTTC
TRBV29-1,TRBD2,TRBJ2-5,few,CSVERGQETQYF,TGCAGCGTTGAGCGGGGGCAAGAGACCCAGTACTTC
TRBV6-6,TRBD1,TRBJ2-1,-,CASWGGTGNEQFF,TGTGCCAGCTGGGGAGGGACAGGGAATGAGCAGTTCTTC
TRBV25-1,-,TRBJ2-1,-,CASSETQGGYNEQFF,TGTGCCAGCAGTGAAACCCAGGGCGGCTACAATGAGCAGTTCTTC
TRBV29-1,-,TRBJ2-7,-,CSVEDWGDGIYEQYF,TGCAGCGTTGAAGATTGGGGGGATGGTATCTACGAGCAGTACTTC
TRBV29-1,TRBD1,TRBJ1-2,many,CSVLRDRDGYGYTF,TGCAGCGTTCTAAGGGACAGGGACGGCTATGGCTACACCTTC
TRBV9,TRBD1,TRBJ2-1,many,CASSARDRRNEQFF,TGTGCCAGCAGCGCCCGGGACAGGAGGAATGAGCAGTTCTTC
TRBV7-2,-,TRBJ1-4,many,CASSLRDGVTNEKLFF,TGTGCCAGCAGCCTCCGGGACGGGGTAACTAATGAAAAACTGTTTTTT
TRBV7-8,-,TRBJ2-5,few,CASSILARETQYF,TGTGCCAGCAGCATACTAGCAAGAGAGACCCAGTACTTC
TRBV7-7,-,TRBJ2-6,-,CATALGGDGANVLTF,TGTGCCACAGCACTCGGGGGAGACGGGGCCAACGTCCTGACTTTC
TRBV29-1,TRBD2,TRBJ2-7,many,CSVEASGGGYEQYF,TGCAGCGTTGAAGCCTCGGGAGGGGGCTACGAGCAGTACTTC
TRBV27,TRBD2,TRBJ2-1,-,CASSTPGLAGINEQFF,TGTGCCAGCAGCACCCCGGGACTAGCGGGTATCAATGAGCAGTTCTTC
TRBV7-8,TRBD2,TRBJ2-1,few,CASSFSPTSGGYNEQFF,TGTGCCAGCAGCTTTTCCCCTACTAGCGGGGGTTACAATGAGCAGTTCTTC
TRBV9,-,TRBJ2-5,-,CASSMSGPGEETQYF,TGTGCCAGCAGCATGAGCGGTCCGGGAGAAGAGACCCAGTACTTC
TRBV4-1,-,TRBJ2-7,-,CASSQDTRYEQYF,TGCGCCAGCAGCCAAGATACCCGGTACGAGCAGTACTTC
TRBV29-1,-,TRBJ2-2,-,CSVEPRANTGELFF,TGCAGCGTTGAACCCAGGGCGAACACCGGGGAGCTGTTTTTT
TRBV7-2,-,TRBJ2-1,many,CASSRRPDNEQFF,TGTGCCAGCAGCCGTAGGCCGGACAATGAGCAGTTCTTC
TRBV9,-,TRBJ2-7,-,CASSVQGQGYEQYF,TGTGCCAGCAGCGTACAAGGGCAGGGCTACGAGCAGTACTTC
TRBV10-3,TRBD2,TRBJ2-7,few,CAISESSRTSGTSYEQYF,TGTGCCATCAGTGAGTCGAGTCGGACTAGCGGAACGTCCTACGAGCAGTACTTC
TRBV4-1,-,TRBJ1-2,few,CASSRLGTAYGYTF,TGCGCCAGCAGCCGCTTGGGGACGGCGTATGGCTACACCTTC